Only a few counts were recorded for the clone carrying this T cell receptor beta chain. Each CDR3 protein is one row after TCRdb ran MiXCR on the reads. The sample gives around 740,000 distinct CDR3 sequences, about 40% of which show up once; around 2.8% is in the top ten. The CDR3 covers 16 residues. The germline V gene has CDR1 SEHNR and CDR2 FQNEAQ (reference sequence). V was clipped by 6 bases and J by 0 bases, with 12 bases between them. The source of the sample is a study of T cell repertoires in cytomegalovirus infection. Sequenced: PBMCs. This clonotype was obtained from a human donor in good health (CMV status not recorded). Some clones in this sample may be carry-over from other donors' samples. The rearrangement links TRBV7-9 to TRBJ2-6; TRBD2 is a possible D gene (5 bases). The CDR3 DNA is TGTGCCAGCAGACTTCGAGGACTCTCTGGGGCCAACGTCCTGACTTTC. Its protein is CASRLRGLSGANVLTF. The full variable domain, with the rest looked up from reference TRBV7-9 and TRBJ2-6, is DTGVSQNPRHKITKRGQNVTFRCDPISEHNRLYWYRQTLGQGPEFLTYFQNEAQLEKSRLLSDRFSAERPKGSFSTLEIQRTEQGDSAMYLCASRLRGLSGANVLTFGAGSRLTVL.